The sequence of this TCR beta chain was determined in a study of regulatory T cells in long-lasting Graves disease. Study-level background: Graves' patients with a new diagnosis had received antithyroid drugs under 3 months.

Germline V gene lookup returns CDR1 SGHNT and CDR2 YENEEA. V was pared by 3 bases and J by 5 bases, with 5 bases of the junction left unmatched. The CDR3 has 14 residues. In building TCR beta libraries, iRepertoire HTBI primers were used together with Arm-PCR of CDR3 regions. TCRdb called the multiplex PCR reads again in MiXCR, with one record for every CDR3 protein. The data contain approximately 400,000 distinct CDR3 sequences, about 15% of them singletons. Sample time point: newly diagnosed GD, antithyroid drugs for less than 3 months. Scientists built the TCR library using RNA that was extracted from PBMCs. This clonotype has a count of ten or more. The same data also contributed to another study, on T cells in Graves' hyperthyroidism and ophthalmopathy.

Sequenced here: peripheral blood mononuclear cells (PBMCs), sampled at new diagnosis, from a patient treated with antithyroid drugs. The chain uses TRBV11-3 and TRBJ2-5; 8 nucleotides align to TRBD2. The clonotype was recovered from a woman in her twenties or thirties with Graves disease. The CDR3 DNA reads TGTGCCAGCAGCTTCAGCGGGAGAGGGGAGACCCAGTACTTC. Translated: CASSFSGRGETQYF. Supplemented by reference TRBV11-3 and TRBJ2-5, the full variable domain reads EAGVVQSPRYKIIEKKQPVAFWCNPISGHNTLYWYLQNLGQGPELLIRYENEEAVDDSQLPKDRFSAERLKGVDSTLKIQPAELGDSAVYLCASSFSGRGETQYFGPGTRLLVL.